The 21 T cell receptor beta chains below all came from one sample that was sequenced in a study of T cell responses to AZD1222 COVID-19 vaccine (dated by TCRdb to about 2021). Library construction relied on the immunoSEQ multiplex PCR assay. TCRdb took this table from immuneACCESS and kept in-frame rearrangements with V and J called. Such tables lack part of the clones; where checked against another copy, unresolved V genes explain under half of the gap, and the rest is unexplained. Recorded for this sample are about 94,000 clones; more than 75% of them occurred a single time. The ten largest clones add up to roughly an eighth of the sample. The time point label corresponds to: about 28 days (+/-7) after the second vaccine dose. The specimen was peripheral blood, collected 28 days after the second AZD1222 dose. The receptors shown here come from an adult who received the AZD1222 COVID-19 vaccine.

This chain uses TRBV6-5 with TRBJ2-4, with D possibly matching TRBD2 (6 bases). This CDR3 is 13 amino acids long. Trimming pared 0 bases from V and 6 bases from J, leaving 6 bases between. Germline V gene sequence: CDR1 MNHEY, CDR2 SVGAGI. The CDR3 DNA follows: TGTGCCAGCAGTTACTCGGAGGGAAACATTCAGTACTTC. Amino acids: CASSYSEGNIQYF.

This rearrangement joins TRBV2 to TRBJ1-5, with a tentative D call TRBD1 (5 bases). Germline V gives CDR1 SNHLY, CDR2 FYNNEI. This CDR3 has 13 amino acids. V lost 5 bases to trimming and J lost 4 bases, with 9 bases between them. The CDR3 is CASSIRDNQPQHF. As DNA, the CDR3 is TGTGCCAGCAGTATCAGGGATAATCAGCCCCAGCATTTT.

V and J are TRBV9 and TRBJ2-2; D gene ambiguous. Per the germline V gene, CDR1 is SGDLS and CDR2 is YYNGEE. Trimming took off 4 bases at V and 6 bases at J, with 16 bases between the two ends. This CDR3 is 15 amino acids long. DNA for the CDR3: TGTGCCAGCAGCTCGACGGGCCCGAGACCCGGGGAGCTGTTTTTT. The encoded protein is CASSSTGPRPGELFF.

The J gene is TRBJ1-2, the V gene TRBV4-1; D possibly corresponds to TRBD1 (5 bases). The CDR3 length is 15 residues. CDR1 and CDR2 (germline): MGHRA, YSYEKL. Trimming removed 4 bases at V and 8 bases at J, with 20 bases between. The CDR3 protein is CASSLPQASPQGYTF. CDR3 bases: TGCGCCAGCAGCCTACCACAGGCTTCCCCGCAAGGCTACACCTTC.

The gene calls are TRBV27 and TRBJ2-2; no clear D gene. This CDR3 contains 14 residues. V was trimmed by 2 bases and J by 2 bases, leaving 6 bases between them. Germline V lookup: CDR1 MNHEY, CDR2 SMNVEV (reference sequence). The CDR3 region has the DNA TGTGCCAGCAGTTTAAAGGCAAACACCGGGGAGCTGTTTTTT. The encoded protein is CASSLKANTGELFF.

The CDR3 sequence: CASSLYRGTQPQHF. CDR3 coding DNA: TGTGCCAGCAGTTTATACAGGGGCACTCAGCCCCAGCATTTT. The gene calls are TRBV27 and TRBJ1-5, with 7 bases matching TRBD1. With 1 base clipped from V and 6 bases from J, the junction kept 3 bases outside the gene matches. The germline gives CDR1 MNHEY, CDR2 SMNVEV (reference sequence). The CDR3 covers 14 residues.

There are a few counts of this clone. This chain joins TRBV27 and TRBJ1-1, with 7 nucleotides matching TRBD1. The ends lost 5 bases at V and 0 bases at J; junction bases unmatched: 3. Germline V CDR1 and CDR2: MNHEY, SMNVEV (reference sequence). The CDR3 covers 14 residues. The CDR3 reads CASSGTELNTEAFF. The CDR3 region has the DNA TGTGCCAGCAGTGGGACAGAATTGAACACTGAAGCTTTCTTT.

This clone was seen only once. The rearrangement uses TRBV7-9 and TRBJ1-3, with a tentative D call TRBD1 (5 bases). V lost 4 bases to trimming and J lost 4 bases, with 17 bases between them. The CDR3 consists of 16 residues. In germline, CDR1 is SEHNR, CDR2 FQNEAQ (reference sequence). The CDR3 protein is CASSSGPQMRGNTIYF. The DNA for the CDR3 is TGTGCCAGCAGCTCGGGACCCCAAATGAGGGGAAACACCATATATTTT.

The chain couples TRBV18 to TRBJ1-1, with a weak D call TRBD1 (5 bases). The CDR3 is 15 residues long. The V gene lost 1 base and the J gene lost 6 bases, with 15 bases spanning the gap. From germline, CDR1 is KGHSH and CDR2 LQKENI. The CDR3 DNA reads as TGTGCCAGCTCACCACTTATTGCCCGGGGGTCTGAAGCTTTCTTT. Its translation: CASSPLIARGSEAFF.

V is TRBV21-1 and J is TRBJ2-1; no check of the table's D call, TRBD2, against the DNA was made. TRBV21-1 is shown as a pseudogene. The CDR3 runs to 16 residues. The CDR3 DNA follows: TGTGCCAGCAGCAAAGTGATCCAGGGGAGGGGCAATGAGCAGTTCTTC. Amino acids: CASSKVIQGRGNEQFF.

The chain recombines TRBV19 with TRBJ1-6; D is unclear. Germline CDR1 reads LNHDA; CDR2 reads SQIVND (reference sequence). Trimming stripped 5 bases from V and 8 bases from J, with 13 bases between. The CDR3 runs 14 residues. The CDR3 here is CASSPGYTDSPLHF. For the CDR3, the DNA is TGTGCCAGTAGTCCAGGTTATACTGATTCACCCCTCCACTTT.

J is TRBJ1-4 and V is TRBV4-2; 7 positions match TRBD1. CDR1 is LGHNA and CDR2 is YNFKEQ in the germline V gene. J lost 8 bases, V lost 4 bases, and 13 bases had no gene match. This CDR3 spans 16 amino acids. In DNA form, the CDR3 reads TGTGCCAGCAGCCCCACAGCCTCAGGGGGAGACGAAAAACTGTTTTTT. Translating it yields CASSPTASGGDEKLFF.

The rearrangement joins TRBV13 to TRBJ1-5; a possible D gene is TRBD1 (5 bases). CDR1 and CDR2 (germline): PRHDT, FYEKMQ (reference sequence). Trimming left V 3 bases short and J 4 bases short, with 19 bases between. The CDR3 has 17 amino acids. The CDR3 region is CASSLRGAGSGNQPQHF. The DNA for the CDR3 is TGTGCCAGCAGCTTGAGAGGGGCAGGGTCGGGGAATCAGCCCCAGCATTTT.

The rearrangement uses TRBV2 and TRBJ1-2, with 10 positions matching TRBD1. The germline CDR1 and CDR2 sequences are SNHLY and FYNNEI. The CDR3 length is 14 residues. V shed 2 bases and J 6 bases; nucleotides not matched to a gene: 3. This CDR3 reads CASSELGQGHGYTF. CDR3 DNA sequence: TGTGCCAGCAGTGAACTGGGACAGGGGCATGGCTACACCTTC.

V usage is TRBV28 and J usage is TRBJ1-3; TRBD1 is a possible D gene (6 bases). In germline, CDR1 is MDHEN, CDR2 SYDVKM. V was clipped by 4 bases and J by 0 bases, with 10 bases between them. The CDR3 extends over 15 amino acids. This CDR3 reads CASSYLRGSGNTIYF. The CDR3 nucleotides are TGTGCCAGCAGTTACCTCAGGGGCTCTGGAAACACCATATATTTT.

J is TRBJ2-3 and V is TRBV5-5; D perhaps matches TRBD2 (7 bases). Trimming shortened V by 4 bases and J by 2 bases, and 11 bases separated the two germline ends. The CDR3 extends over 14 amino acids. Germline V CDR1 and CDR2: SGHKS, YYEKEE (reference sequence). The CDR3 coding sequence is TGTGCCAGCAGCCCGGGGGGCCTCACAGATACGCAGTATTTT. Amino acids: CASSPGGLTDTQYF.

This rearrangement joins TRBV7-2 to TRBJ1-1; D is unclear. CDR3 size: 16 residues. The V and J ends lost 1 base and 0 bases respectively, with 12 bases between them. The germline V gene encodes CDR1 SGHTA and CDR2 FQGNSA. The DNA for the CDR3 is TGTGCCAGCAGCTTAGGGAGCCTAGGAATGAACACTGAAGCTTTCTTT. It specifies CASSLGSLGMNTEAFF.

The chain is built from TRBV7-9 and TRBJ1-6; 9 bases match TRBD1. The length of the CDR3 is 16 residues. Germline-derived CDR1 and CDR2 are SEHNR and FQNEAQ (reference sequence). V lost 0 bases to trimming and J lost 9 bases; unmatched junction nucleotides: 6. Here the CDR3 reads CASSLAGQGKLSPLHF. The CDR3 region has the DNA TGTGCCAGCAGCTTAGCCGGACAGGGGAAACTTTCACCCCTCCACTTT.

The chain combines TRBV7-8 with TRBJ2-7; D unclear. V lost 5 bases and J 7 bases, leaving 9 bases between the germline ends. The germline gives CDR1 SGHVS, CDR2 FQNEAQ. The CDR3 loop spans 11 amino acids. The CDR3 loop is CASSPHKEQYF. The CDR3 nucleotides read TGTGCCAGCAGCCCCCATAAAGAGCAGTACTTC.

The rearrangement uses TRBV5-4 and TRBJ1-1; 7 bases fit TRBD1. The CDR3 runs 15 residues. In germline, CDR1 is SGHNT, CDR2 YYREEE (reference sequence). V lost 3 bases to trimming and J lost 3 bases; unmatched junction nucleotides: 8. The CDR3 DNA reads as TGTGCCAGCAGCTCCGTAGTCGGACAGGACACTGAAGCTTTCTTT. Protein: CASSSVVGQDTEAFF.

The rearrangement joins TRBV6-1 to TRBJ1-5; D gene uncertain. Germline-derived CDR1 and CDR2 are MNHNS and SASEGT. The CDR3 runs to 17 residues. Trimming removed 1 base from V and 1 base from J, with 14 bases in between. In DNA, the CDR3 is TGTGCCAGCAGTGAAGGTTCTCGACGGCTGAGCAATCAGCCCCAGCATTTT. Translation gives CASSEGSRRLSNQPQHF.